These 31 T cell receptor beta chains were all obtained from the same sample, sequenced in a study of blood T cells in healthy people across ages. A second 7 to 11 cycle PCR used barcoded and J-beta primers. Using its own MiXCR run on the 5' RACE reads, TCRdb lists one record per CDR3 protein. The data contain some 1.4 million distinct CDR3 sequences, approximately 40% of them singletons. Material for sequencing was blood. The source is a woman aged 18-30 years in good health.

The rearrangement uses TRBV28 and TRBJ2-1, with TRBD1 as a possible D gene (5 bases). Trimming removed 2 bases from V and 5 bases from J, with 10 bases in between. Germline CDR1 and CDR2: MDHEN and SYDVKM. CDR3 length: 14 amino acids. The CDR3 here is CASSLRPGNNEQFF. CDR3 sequence (DNA): TGTGCCAGCAGTTTAAGGCCAGGGAACAATGAGCAGTTCTTC.

This clonotype has just a few counts. Written as DNA, the CDR3 is TGTGCCACCCGTAAGAGCGACCGCTACGAGCAGTACTTC. Translating it yields CATRKSDRYEQYF. V is TRBV27 and J is TRBJ2-7; D is undetermined. Trimming took off 10 bases at V and 3 bases at J, with 16 bases between the two ends. The CDR3 is 13 amino acids. CDR1 and CDR2 from the germline V gene are MNHEY and SMNVEV (reference sequence).

CDR3 region: CSVGKGGRGDEQYF. Here the CDR3 DNA reads TGCAGCGTTGGCAAGGGCGGGCGTGGAGACGAGCAGTACTTC. The V call is TRBV29-1, the J call TRBJ2-7; TRBD2 might be the D (5 bases). This CDR3 has 14 residues. Trimming removed 4 bases from V and 5 bases from J, with 18 bases in between. In germline, CDR1 is SQVTM, CDR2 ANQGSEA.

This clonotype occurred a few times. The rearrangement uses TRBV18 and TRBJ1-1; D ambiguous. This CDR3 contains 13 residues. CDR1 is KGHSH, CDR2 LQKENI, per germline. V lost 3 bases and J 3 bases, leaving 8 bases between the germline ends. CDR3 nucleotide sequence: TGTGCCAGCTCACCGTCCCTGGACACTGAAGCTTTCTTT. Amino acid sequence: CASSPSLDTEAFF. Variable domain in full (rest from reference TRBV18 and TRBJ1-1): NAGVMQNPRHLVRRRGQEARLRCSPMKGHSHVYWYRQLPEEGLKFMVYLQKENIIDESGMPKERFSAEFPKEGPSILRIQQVVRGDSAAYFCASSPSLDTEAFFGQGTRLTVV.

The chain uses TRBV27 and TRBJ2-7; tentatively, D is TRBD2 (6 bases). This CDR3 spans 12 amino acids. From germline, CDR1 is MNHEY and CDR2 SMNVEV (reference sequence). The V gene lost 7 bases and the J gene lost 2 bases, with 9 bases spanning the gap. The CDR3 spells CASMGGTYEQYF. CDR3 nucleotide sequence: TGTGCCAGCATGGGAGGTACCTACGAGCAGTACTTC.

The J gene is TRBJ1-2, the V gene TRBV28; 8 positions match TRBD1. This CDR3 comprises 16 residues. Germline assignment: CDR1 MDHEN and CDR2 SYDVKM. The V and J ends lost 7 bases and 0 bases, in that order; junction bases with no gene match: 10. CDR3 sequence reads: CASNNGQGEANYGYTF. CDR3 bases: TGTGCCAGCAACAACGGACAGGGCGAAGCTAACTATGGCTACACCTTC.

V gene TRBV3-1 combines with J gene TRBJ2-1; TRBD2 is a possible D gene (5 bases). This CDR3 is 17 amino acids long. Deletions cut 4 bases from V and 0 bases from J, with 16 bases between. Germline CDR1 is LGHDT and CDR2 is YNNKEL (reference sequence). The CDR3, as DNA: TGTGCCAGCAGCCGCCTCGGCCGGGGTAGCTCCTACAATGAGCAGTTCTTC. Translation: CASSRLGRGSSYNEQFF.

This sequence joins TRBV25-1 and TRBJ2-5; the D is unclear. Germline loops: CDR1 MGHDK, CDR2 SYGVNS. Trimming pared 3 bases from V and 11 bases from J, leaving 25 bases between. There are 16 residues in the CDR3. CDR3 region: CASSDSATGPYNEQYF. CDR3 nucleotide sequence: TGTGCCAGCAGTGATTCCGCGACTGGCCCCTACAATGAGCAGTACTTC.

The chain is built from TRBV6-5 and TRBJ1-2, with D hard to call. Germline assignment: CDR1 MNHEY and CDR2 SVGAGI. The CDR3 extends over 17 amino acids. V was trimmed by 0 bases and J by 3 bases, leaving 17 bases between them. As DNA, the CDR3 is TGTGCCAGCAGTTACTCGGGCCCCTTCGTCGCCGACTATGGCTACACCTTC. It is translated as CASSYSGPFVADYGYTF.

V is TRBV20-1 and J is TRBJ2-7; TRBD2 matches 8 bases. The length of the CDR3 is 17 residues. Germline V gene data show CDR1 as DFQATT and CDR2 as SNEGSKA (reference sequence). Trimming took 3 bases from V and 0 from J; bases not matched to a gene: 13. The CDR3 DNA is TGCAGTGCTAGCGGCGGGAGGCGCACCTTGAGCTCCTACGAGCAGTACTTC. This translates into CSASGGRRTLSSYEQYF.

The rearrangement links TRBV7-2 to TRBJ1-1; D call uncertain. V was clipped by 1 base and J by 1 base, with 10 bases between them. CDR1 is SGHTA and CDR2 is FQGNSA in the germline V gene. The CDR3 contains 15 residues. The CDR3 DNA reads as TGTGCCAGCAGCTTAGACCCAGTTCCGAACACTGAAGCTTTCTTT. It specifies CASSLDPVPNTEAFF.

The chain is built from TRBV7-8 and TRBJ2-1; 8 bases are shared with TRBD1. V gave up 1 base and J gave up 6 bases; unmatched junction bases: 14. Germline CDR1 reads SGHVS; CDR2 reads FQNEAQ. The CDR3 totals 18 residues. CDR3 region: CASSLESQAGGARNEQFF. The CDR3 DNA sequence: TGTGCCAGCAGCTTAGAATCCCAGGCAGGGGGCGCACGCAATGAGCAGTTCTTC.

This clonotype has a single count. The CDR3 region is CASSHSPPPTNYGYTF. The CDR3 DNA is TGTGCCAGCAGCCATTCCCCCCCGCCTACTAACTATGGCTACACCTTC. This rearrangement joins TRBV14 to TRBJ1-2, with D unresolved. CDR1 and CDR2 (germline): SGHDN, FVKESK. This CDR3 region has 16 residues. Trimming pared 3 bases from V and 0 bases from J, leaving 14 bases between.

The chain carries TRBV7-2 and TRBJ2-1; 7 bases match TRBD2. This CDR3 is built from 15 residues. V was clipped by 3 bases and J by 2 bases; unmatched bases: 4. Germline V gives CDR1 SGHTA, CDR2 FQGNSA. The CDR3 reads CASSFPSGTYNEQFF. The CDR3 nucleotides are TGTGCCAGCAGCTTCCCTAGCGGTACCTACAATGAGCAGTTCTTC.

This clonotype was detected a few times. The V call is TRBV21-1, the J call TRBJ1-6; the table's D gene call, TRBD1, was not cross checked with the DNA. TRBV21-1 is marked as a pseudogene. There are 19 residues in the CDR3. The CDR3 DNA sequence: TGTGCCAGCAGGGGTGATGGCAGGACGAAAAGGGGTGGCAATTCACCCCTCCACTTT. This gives the protein CASRGDGRTKRGGNSPLHF.

This chain links TRBV6-6 with TRBJ1-4; D perhaps matches TRBD1 (5 bases). Trimming took off 0 bases at V and 12 bases at J, with 11 bases between the two ends. This CDR3 has 13 residues. CDR1 is MNHNY, CDR2 SVGAGI, per germline (reference sequence). CDR3 sequence: CASSYSPGGELFF. The CDR3 region has the DNA TGTGCCAGCAGTTACTCACCTGGGGGGGAACTGTTTTTT.

Of note for this clonotype: The germline gene is not matched at one end of the junction; a read error may be the cause. The J gene is TRBJ1-6, the V gene TRBV5-1, with D maybe TRBD1 (6 bases). The CDR3 contains 16 residues. Germline V gene sequence: CDR1 SGHRS, CDR2 YFSETQ. The CDR3 DNA follows: TGCGCCAGCGGACCCTCCATAACAGGGTCCTATTCACTCCTCCACTTT. This codes for CASGPSITGSYSLLHF.

This clonotype was counted a few times. CDR3 nucleotide sequence: TGTGCCAGCAGCTCCAGGGGGTCACTAGGCTACACCTTC. As protein: CASSSRGSLGYTF. The genes are TRBV7-8 and TRBJ1-2, with TRBD1 matching over 7 bases. After removal of 4 bases from V and 8 bases from J, the junction contained 7 bases not matched to a gene. Germline lookup yields CDR1 SGHVS and CDR2 FQNEAQ. CDR3 size: 13 residues.

CDR3 sequence: CASSSPWGRGGYTF. As DNA, the CDR3 is TGTGCCAGCAGCTCCCCCTGGGGAAGGGGCGGCTACACCTTC. The gene calls are TRBV7-2 and TRBJ1-2; TRBD1 might be the D (5 bases). Deletions cut 4 bases from V and 8 bases from J, with 17 bases between. Germline V CDR1 and CDR2: SGHTA, FQGNSA. This CDR3 contains 14 residues.

This chain links TRBV3-1 with TRBJ2-3; D is possibly TRBD2 (5 bases). Germline lookup yields CDR1 LGHDT and CDR2 YNNKEL (reference sequence). With 0 bases removed from V and 6 bases from J, the gap between germline ends came to 13 bases. This CDR3 region has 15 residues. Here the CDR3 reads CASSQDLAATDTQYF. The CDR3 DNA follows: TGTGCCAGCAGCCAAGATCTAGCAGCAACGGATACGCAGTATTTT.

Only one count was recorded for this clonotype. The J gene is TRBJ1-2, the V gene TRBV19; no definite D call. The length of the CDR3 is 15 residues. Deletions cut 4 bases from V and 8 bases from J, with 20 bases between. The germline V gene encodes CDR1 LNHDA and CDR2 SQIVND (reference sequence). CDR3 sequence: CASSTNSPLLRGYTF. Here the CDR3 DNA reads TGTGCCAGTAGTACAAACTCTCCATTGTTGAGAGGCTACACCTTC.

This sequence joins TRBV10-3 and TRBJ1-4; D is unclear. The length of the CDR3 is 12 residues. CDR1 ENHRY and CDR2 SYGVKD come from the germline V gene. With 3 bases removed from V and 8 bases from J, the gap between germline ends came to 7 bases. The CDR3 here is CAISDSGEKLFF. CDR3 sequence (DNA): TGTGCCATCAGTGATTCGGGGGAAAAACTGTTTTTT.

This clonotype was picked up a small number of times. The germline gene is not matched at one end of the junction; a read error may be the cause. The gene calls are TRBV4-2 and TRBJ2-1; possibly TRBD2 for D (5 bases). Germline V lookup: CDR1 LGHNA, CDR2 YNFKEQ. CDR3 length: 16 residues. CDR3 sequence (DNA): TGTGCCAGCAGTCAAGTCCCCGGGGAACCCTACAATGAGCAGTTCTTC. As protein: CASSQVPGEPYNEQFF.

This clonotype came up a few times. V usage is TRBV12-3 or TRBV12-4 and J usage is TRBJ2-7, with TRBD1 matching over 9 bases. The V segment lost 5 bases and the J segment 6 bases; nucleotides outside the gene matches: 11. CDR3 length: 15 amino acids. The DNA for the CDR3 is TGTGCCAGCAGTCCCTCCCGGGACAGGGTCGGCGAGCAGTACTTC. It yields the protein CASSPSRDRVGEQYF.

This clonotype was picked up a small number of times. The V gene is TRBV9, the J gene TRBJ1-2; D perhaps matches TRBD1 (5 bases). The germline V gene encodes CDR1 SGDLS and CDR2 YYNGEE. The CDR3 length is 13 residues. The V gene lost 3 bases and the J gene lost 3 bases, with 9 bases spanning the gap. The DNA of the CDR3 is TGTGCCAGCAGCGGGGGGGATTACTATGGCTACACCTTC. Translated, it gives CASSGGDYYGYTF.

The V and J genes are TRBV30 and TRBJ2-1; a weak D match, TRBD2 (6 bases). The CDR3 is 11 amino acids. Trimming took off 2 bases at V and 9 bases at J, with 8 bases between the two ends. Germline CDR1 and CDR2: GTSNPN and SVGIG (reference sequence). CDR3 coding DNA: TGTGCCTGGAGTAGGCGGGGTGAGCAGTTCTTC. It specifies CAWSRRGEQFF.

The chain combines TRBV2 with TRBJ2-3, with a tentative D call TRBD2 (6 bases). The germline V and J ends were trimmed by 8 bases and 0 bases, with 12 bases remaining between them. This CDR3 contains 14 residues. Per the germline V gene, CDR1 is SNHLY and CDR2 is FYNNEI. The CDR3 nucleotides are TGTGCCAGCCTGGCGGGGCATAGCACAGATACGCAGTATTTT. Protein sequence: CASLAGHSTDTQYF.

This chain joins TRBV5-6 and TRBJ1-2; 9 nucleotides agree with TRBD1. The ends lost 3 bases at V and 4 bases at J; junction bases unmatched: 7. The germline V gene encodes CDR1 SGHDT and CDR2 YYEEEE. The CDR3 consists of 15 residues. Here the CDR3 DNA reads TGTGCCAGCAGCTCCCCGGGACAGGGAAGCTATGGCTACACCTTC. This gives the protein CASSSPGQGSYGYTF. The complete variable domain, with remaining parts taken from reference TRBV5-6 and TRBJ1-2, reads DAGVTQSPTHLIKTRGQQVTLRCSPKSGHDTVSWYQQALGQGPQFIFQYYEEEERQRGNFPDRFSGHQFPNYSSELNVNALLLGDSALYLCASSSPGQGSYGYTFGSGTRLTVV.

The rearrangement uses TRBV28 and TRBJ1-1; D might be TRBD1 (6 bases). The CDR3 spans 15 residues. Trimming pared 3 bases from V and 8 bases from J, leaving 19 bases between. Germline CDR1 is MDHEN and CDR2 is SYDVKM. CDR3 coding DNA: TGTGCCAGCAGTTTTTCAACGGGGGGCACCCCCGAAGCTTTCTTT. It encodes CASSFSTGGTPEAFF.

Remarks on this clonotype: This sequence may be a read error, since a much larger clone differs from it by one base. The chain is built from TRBV10-3 and TRBJ2-1; 7 bases match TRBD1. This CDR3 has 14 residues. The germline gives CDR1 ENHRY, CDR2 SYGVKD. As DNA, the CDR3 is TGTGCCGTCAGCGCCGGGACAGATTACAATGAGCAGTTCTTC. Translation: CAVSAGTDYNEQFF.

The genes are TRBV3-1 and TRBJ1-6, with D perhaps matching TRBD1 (5 bases). The CDR3 extends over 15 amino acids. Germline V gives CDR1 LGHDT, CDR2 YNNKEL (reference sequence). V lost 1 base, J lost 9 bases, and 13 bases lay in between. This chain's CDR3 is CASSQVAGSASPLHF. CDR3 in DNA: TGTGCCAGCAGCCAAGTTGCAGGGTCGGCTTCACCCCTCCACTTT.